This TCR beta chain originates from a study of shared clonotypes between healthy human individuals (dated by TCRdb to the early 2020s). Background on the whole study: The cohort comprised a couple of women and a few men aged 18 to 49 years. For each donor, three plates each were used for CD4 naive and CD4 memory, two plates were used for CD8 naive, and one plate was used for CD8 memory. The study deeply sequenced blood TCR repertoires of 5 or 6 healthy adults to estimate repertoire size and the extent of clonotype sharing between individuals. To increase sequencing depth and limit assay-specific biases, TCR repertoire library preparation and sequencing were carried out by different laboratories using diverse techniques. Between about 0.85 and 8.9 billion PBMCs per donor were obtained by leukapheresis.

This clone was counted once. Its antigen is unknown. Base qualities are not at hand, and no much larger clone is one base apart. The donors were healthy, HIV-negative adults with no recently reported acute infections or vaccinations. All donors were Caucasian adults living in Nashville, Tennessee, USA. Magnetic negative selection was used to enrich CD4+ T cells, after which naive cells were positively selected on CD45RA and the negative fraction became the memory subset. Blood was obtained by leukapheresis, after which PBMCs were separated by Ficoll-Histopaque density gradient centrifugation and cryopreserved in liquid nitrogen vapor phase. Purity and quantity of every magnetically sorted T cell population were checked by analytical flow cytometry. From each sorted fraction, genomic DNA was isolated and quantified by UV absorbance on a Nanodrop 2000c. Using the deep immunoSEQ assay, TCR CDR3 regions were amplified from genomic DNA by multiplex PCR. Extracted genomic DNA from each cell subset was spread evenly across all wells of several immunoSEQ 96-well plates, with each plate serving as a replicate. For sorted subsets, roughly 190 ng of genomic DNA, equivalent to 25,000 to 30,000 T cell genomes, went into each replicate PCR. Purified libraries were measured with a Qubit 3.0 fluorometer, size-checked on a Bioanalyzer 2100, and measured again with the KAPA Library Quantification kit. A separate single-read 150-cycle Illumina NextSeq 550 flow cell was used to sequence each immunoSEQ 96-well plate. As for how the authors treated the data: Because the immunoSEQ output included only junctional sequences and no quality scores, the filtering could not be the same as the filtering used for full-length reads. Sequences were annotated with PyIR, a Python wrapper for IgBLAST v1.9, and V/J genes and CDR3 were assigned using IMGT germline references. Reads were removed for weak V/J assignments (E-value above 1e-6), missing CDR3, stop codons, out-of-frame junctions, or ambiguous translated residues. V3J clonotypes were defined by identical inferred V gene, J gene, and CDR3 amino acid sequence. The percentage overlap between two repertoires was calculated by dividing the number of shared unique clonotypes by the size of the smaller repertoire. Repertoire richness was assessed with RTK rarefaction, the Chao1 estimator, and Recon v2.1 estimates of unobserved clonotypes. OLGA was used to compute generation probabilities for all TCRbeta clonotypes that the gDNA method yielded from several donors. Drawn from immuneACCESS, this table holds only the in-frame rearrangements with V and J called that TCRdb kept. Clones are partly lost; checked studies trace under half to an unresolved V gene and leave the rest unexplained. V, J and clone size were drawn from that table, and D and trimming were deduced from the DNA. Within this sample are approximately 640,000 clones, with roughly 70% of them counted one time only. The top ten clones comprise 1.8% of the sample.

Study-wide findings and limitations: Compared with non-shared clonotypes, clonotypes shared by all four sorted-subset donors had higher generation probabilities. The genetic and exposure-history diversity represented was limited by the small number of donors. Sampling was limited to blood, and TCR repertoires in tissue likely differ from TCR repertoires in blood. Pairwise subsampling led to the expectation that sequencing depth would affect the degree of clonotype sharing among donors. Sharing across several donors was observed for 4.5% to 6.5% of naive CD4, less than 4% of naive CD8, 2% to 2.5% of memory CD4, and around 0.44% of memory CD8 clonotypes. Naive subsets generally had larger estimated clonotype richness than memory subsets. Rarefaction of sorted-subset datasets indicated incomplete sequencing despite the large sequencing depth.

CDR1 is given as ENHRY and CDR2 as SYGVKD, both from the germline V gene. The CDR3 spans 14 residues, from the cysteine through the phenylalanine. Kept here is only the CDR3 DNA, which spans 42 bases and is read in frame from base 1. V ends up 10 bases short and J 4 bases short, with an unmatched junction base count of 8. The chain joins TRBV10-3 to TRBJ2-3; TRBD2 aligns with 10 central bases. Sequencing used memory CD4+ T cells sorted from blood. The label giving this sample's cell subset or site can be read as: CD45RA-negative fraction. The receptor was derived from a woman in her 30s in good health. In nucleotides, the sequence is TGTGCCACGAAACTAGCGGGATTGGCAGATACGCAGTATTTT. This sequence encodes CATKLAGLADTQYF.